One sample yielded the 10 T cell receptor beta chains listed below, sequenced in a study of blood T cell repertoires in COVID-19. Data came from immunoSEQ multiplex PCR; TCRdb stores just in-frame clones and leaves some out. There are approximately 250,000 clones in the sample; around 89% occur only once, and 1.2% lies in the top ten. The sequenced sample was PBMCs or T cells enriched from blood (not recorded which). Receptors were obtained from a woman in her 40s with acute COVID-19.

This clone was picked up one time. The chain carries TRBV18 and TRBJ2-2, with 12 nucleotides matching TRBD1. The CDR3 spans 15 residues. Per the germline V gene, CDR1 is KGHSH and CDR2 is LQKENI. The V and J ends lost 4 bases and 3 bases, in that order; junction bases with no gene match: 0. CDR3 sequence reads: CASSRDRGHTGELFF. CDR3 nucleotide sequence: TGTGCCAGCTCACGGGACAGGGGGCACACCGGGGAGCTGTTTTTT.

V gene TRBV11-3 combines with J gene TRBJ2-5; the D is unclear. The length of the CDR3 is 11 residues. In germline, CDR1 is SGHNT, CDR2 YENEEA. The germline V and J ends were trimmed by 5 bases and 2 bases, with 3 bases remaining between them. The CDR3 bases are TGTGCCAGCAGCGCGCAAGAGACCCAGTACTTC. It specifies CASSAQETQYF.

This rearrangement joins TRBV9 to TRBJ1-4; TRBD1 might be the D (6 bases). Trimming shortened V by 0 bases and J by 7 bases, and 16 bases separated the two germline ends. The CDR3 covers 16 residues. Germline CDR1 and CDR2: SGDLS and YYNGEE. The CDR3 region has the DNA TGTGCCAGCAGCGTAGGGAGGACAGCCGGTGGTGAAAAACTGTTTTTT. It encodes CASSVGRTAGGEKLFF.

This rearrangement joins TRBV25-1 to TRBJ1-6; maybe TRBD1 (5 bases). Germline V gene sequence: CDR1 MGHDK, CDR2 SYGVNS. There are 14 residues in the CDR3. V was cut by 1 base and J by 7 bases, with 8 bases left in between. The CDR3 region is CASSEWRGNSPLHF. The DNA of the CDR3 is TGTGCCAGCAGTGAATGGAGGGGAAATTCACCCCTCCACTTT. Full variable domain (outside the CDR3, taken from reference TRBV25-1 and TRBJ1-6): EADIYQTPRYLVIGTGKKITLECSQTMGHDKMYWYQQDPGMELHLIHYSYGVNSTEKGDLSSESTVSRIRTEHFPLTLESARPSHTSQYLCASSEWRGNSPLHFGNGTRLTVT.

This chain links TRBV19 with TRBJ2-1; D ambiguous. Trimming cost V 3 bases and J 8 bases, with 11 bases left between them. In germline, CDR1 is LNHDA, CDR2 SQIVND (reference sequence). There are 13 residues in the CDR3. CDR3 loop: CASSIVVAHEQFF. CDR3 coding DNA: TGTGCCAGTAGTATTGTAGTAGCTCATGAGCAGTTCTTC.

The rearrangement uses TRBV20-1 and TRBJ2-5; TRBD2 agrees at 9 bases. The CDR3 is 15 amino acids. Looked up from germline, CDR1 is DFQATT and CDR2 is SNEGSKA (reference sequence). The ends lost 3 bases at V and 1 base at J; junction bases unmatched: 6. In DNA, the CDR3 is TGCAGTGCTAGTATAACTAGCGGGCCCCAAGAGACCCAGTACTTC. It encodes CSASITSGPQETQYF.

The chain employs TRBV12-3 or TRBV12-4 and TRBJ1-2; D unresolved. The CDR3 length is 13 residues. Deletions cut 6 bases from V and 2 bases from J, with 10 bases between. The CDR3 region is CASRADTNYGYTF. For the CDR3, the DNA is TGTGCCAGCAGAGCTGACACAAACTATGGCTACACCTTC.

V is TRBV7-2 and J is TRBJ2-1; no definite D call. The V gene lost 4 bases and the J gene lost 8 bases, with 21 bases spanning the gap. This CDR3 is built from 16 residues. Per the germline V gene, CDR1 is SGHTA and CDR2 is FQGNSA. The CDR3 coding sequence is TGTGCCAGCAGCTCAGGCCCCCTATCCTTGGTGGATGAGCAGTTCTTC. This gives the protein CASSSGPLSLVDEQFF.

This sequence joins TRBV27 and TRBJ2-7, with a possible D match to TRBD1 (5 bases). V was trimmed by 6 bases and J by 6 bases, leaving 15 bases between them. The CDR3 runs 13 residues. Germline V gene lookup returns CDR1 MNHEY and CDR2 SMNVEV (reference sequence). This CDR3 reads CASRSSSGLEQYV. The DNA for the CDR3 is TGTGCCAGCAGATCCTCCTCAGGGCTCGAGCAGTACGTC.

The chain is built from TRBV12-3 or TRBV12-4 and TRBJ2-1; a weak D match, TRBD1 (6 bases). The CDR3 totals 13 residues. Trimming pared 2 bases from V and 8 bases from J, leaving 10 bases between. The CDR3 DNA reads TGTGCCAGCAGTTTAAACAGGGCGGATGAGCAGTTCTTC. Amino acid sequence: CASSLNRADEQFF.